The following is a T cell receptor beta chain sequence with its context. The data belong to a study of cytomegalovirus exposure and HLA in healthy donors. This CDR3 has 16 amino acids. The V gene end was trimmed by 4 bases and the J gene end by 9 bases; junction bases not matched to a gene: 9. CDR1 and CDR2 (germline): SEHNR, FQNEAQ (reference sequence). It was with 60 Vbeta and 13 Jbeta primers that the PCR ran. The data were produced by immunoSEQ multiplex PCR, yet TCRdb's version contains in-frame clones alone and is incomplete. The sample shows about 140,000 clones, around 75% of them seen only once.

The sample taken for sequencing was PBMCs. V usage is TRBV7-9 and J usage is TRBJ2-1, with 13 nucleotides matching TRBD2. This receptor was taken from a female donor in good health and CMV-seronegative. DNA for the CDR3: TGTGCCAGCAGCTCCCGTCGACTAGCGGGAGGTGGTGAGCAGTTCTTC. It is translated as CASSSRRLAGGGEQFF. Supplemented by reference TRBV7-9 and TRBJ2-1, the full variable domain reads DTGVSQNPRHKITKRGQNVTFRCDPISEHNRLYWYRQTLGQGPEFLTYFQNEAQLEKSRLLSDRFSAERPKGSFSTLEIQRTEQGDSAMYLCASSSRRLAGGGEQFFGPGTRLTVL.